This T cell receptor beta chain was identified in a study of blood T cell repertoires in COVID-19. Profiling relied on immunoSEQ multiplex PCR, and the TCRdb table lists in-frame clones only, not all of them. The sample lists under 9,500 clones; 80% to 90% were seen once. This CDR3 spans 14 amino acids. V lost 5 bases to trimming and J lost 8 bases; unmatched junction nucleotides: 7. CDR1 and CDR2 (germline): SGHRS, YFSETQ. This chain uses TRBV5-1 with TRBJ2-1; 10 bases match TRBD2. Sequenced sample: peripheral blood. This sequence was found in a human donor in a cohort sampled during active COVID-19. This CDR3 reads CASRVGTSEYEQFF. The DNA for the CDR3 is TGCGCCAGCAGAGTTGGGACTAGCGAGTATGAGCAGTTCTTC.